The T cell receptor beta chain described here comes from a study of CD8+CD57+ T cells in acquired aplastic anemia. This clonotype was counted ten times or more. What it binds is unknown. Genomic DNA constituted the template upon which TCR beta VDJ and CDR3 profiling was performed. TCRdb passed the reads through MiXCR, listing each CDR3 protein once. This repertoire shows about 160,000 distinct CDR3 sequences, around 47% found once; its top ten account for around 3.2%. Germline CDR1 and CDR2: SGHTA and FQGNSA. V dropped 5 bases and J dropped 5; count of bases not matched to a gene: 3. The CDR3 spans 15 residues. Patients included in sequencing had previously demonstrated CD8+CD57+ cell expansion by flow cytometry. Severe acquired aplastic anemia was the diagnosis recorded for all patients. General study results and limits: Patients showed no significant difference from controls in CD8+ Simpson's diversity. Sharing between patients and controls was observed for roughly 30 CD8+ CDR3 sequences.

Material for sequencing was sorted CD4+, CD8+, or CD8+CD57+ T cells (not recorded which) from PBMCs. This TCR came from a human donor with aplastic anemia. The chain has TRBV7-2 and TRBJ2-1; TRBD2 agrees at 13 bases. The CDR3 loop is CASSILAGGNNEQFF. Written as DNA, the CDR3 is TGTGCCAGCAGCATACTAGCGGGAGGGAACAATGAGCAGTTCTTC. Variable domain in full (rest from reference TRBV7-2 and TRBJ2-1): GAGVSQSPSNKVTEKGKDVELRCDPISGHTALYWYRQSLGQGLEFLIYFQGNSAPDKSGLPSDRFSAERTGGSVSTLTIQRTQQEDSAVYLCASSILAGGNNEQFFGPGTRLTVL.